The 30 T cell receptor beta chains below were found in one sample sequenced in a study of vaccination effects on CD4 cells after COVID-19. Antigen-specific CD4+ T cell clonotypes were called by their expansion after viral peptide-pool culture in ViraFEST. The authors isolated CD4+ T cells after roughly 10 days of culture. Some clones are missing from TCRdb's copy, which holds only in-frame ones; the method was immunoSEQ multiplex PCR. The sample shows over 7,500 clones, approximately 75% of them seen only once. The antigens for these receptors are not known. This specimen was CD4+ T cells from PBMCs cultured with HCoV-229E spike peptides, taken before COVID-19 vaccination. The receptors derive from a human donor who received a COVID-19 vaccine.

J is TRBJ2-1 and V is TRBV14, with D hard to call. With 1 base removed from V and 0 bases from J, the gap between germline ends came to 13 bases. Looked up from germline, CDR1 is SGHDN and CDR2 is FVKESK. This CDR3 has 17 amino acids. CDR3 region: CASSQASLRSSYNEQFF. The CDR3 region has the DNA TGTGCCAGCAGCCAAGCTAGTCTCCGATCCTCCTACAATGAGCAGTTCTTC.

A single count supports this clone. The rearrangement uses TRBV19 and TRBJ1-1; 10 positions agree with TRBD1. The V and J ends lost 4 bases and 7 bases, in that order; junction bases with no gene match: 6. This CDR3 is 14 amino acids long. CDR1 and CDR2 (germline): LNHDA, SQIVND (reference sequence). The CDR3 DNA is TGTGCCAGTAGTAGGTCCGGGACAGGGGTTGAAGCTTTCTTT. It is translated as CASSRSGTGVEAFF.

This clone was found once. The V call is TRBV3-1 (or the pseudogene TRBV3-2), the J call TRBJ1-1; no clear D gene. The germline V gene encodes CDR1 LGHDT and CDR2 YNNKEL (reference sequence). The CDR3 is 13 residues long. Trimming removed 1 base at V and 5 bases at J, with 8 bases between. In DNA form, the CDR3 reads TGTGCCAGCAGCCAAGGAGGGAAGACTGAAGCTTTCTTT. Translated: CASSQGGKTEAFF.

This chain links TRBV29-1 with TRBJ2-3; D assignment may be TRBD1 or TRBD2 (5 bases each). The germline V and J ends were trimmed by 3 bases and 4 bases, with 8 bases remaining between them. The CDR3 spans 12 residues. Germline CDR1 is SQVTM and CDR2 is ANQGSEA. The DNA of the CDR3 is TGCAGCGTTGAGAGGGGCCCAGATACGCAGTATTTT. Translation gives CSVERGPDTQYF.

In nucleotides, the CDR3 is TGTGCCAGCAGGCTCGGGCCCGCGGCGGGAGGTAGCGAGACCCAGTACTTC. The encoded protein is CASRLGPAAGGSETQYF. This chain joins TRBV7-2 and TRBJ2-5; 8 nucleotides align to TRBD2. The J segment lost 5 bases and the V segment lost 6 bases, leaving 17 bases of the junction unmatched. CDR1 and CDR2 from the germline V gene are SGHTA and FQGNSA. The CDR3 runs to 17 residues.

This clone has just one count. The gene calls are TRBV4-1 and TRBJ2-7; 7 bases align to TRBD2. The V gene end was trimmed by 0 bases and the J gene end by 6 bases; junction bases not matched to a gene: 8. Germline CDR1 is MGHRA and CDR2 is YSYEKL. The CDR3 length is 15 residues. As DNA, the CDR3 is TGCGCCAGCAGCCAAGATCGGGGGGTACGGGGCGAGCAGTACTTC. Its protein is CASSQDRGVRGEQYF.

This clone was observed a few times. This rearrangement joins TRBV29-1 to TRBJ1-1, with D possibly being TRBD1 (5 bases). Germline V gene lookup returns CDR1 SQVTM and CDR2 ANQGSEA. The germline V and J ends were trimmed by 2 bases and 0 bases, with 7 bases remaining between them. The length of the CDR3 is 13 residues. The CDR3 is CSVERGVNTEAFF. The CDR3 coding sequence is TGCAGCGTTGAACGAGGGGTGAACACTGAAGCTTTCTTT.

This chain joins TRBV7-9 and TRBJ1-4, with no clear D. The CDR3 runs 13 residues. Germline V gene sequence: CDR1 SEHNR, CDR2 FQNEAQ (reference sequence). Trimming removed 1 base at V and 8 bases at J, with 8 bases between. The CDR3 nucleotides are TGTGCCAGCAGCTTAGGGACGGGCGAAAAACTGTTTTTT. Protein: CASSLGTGEKLFF. Full variable domain (missing parts from reference TRBV7-9 and TRBJ1-4): DTGVSQNPRHKITKRGQNVTFRCDPISEHNRLYWYRQTLGQGPEFLTYFQNEAQLEKSRLLSDRFSAERPKGSFSTLEIQRTEQGDSAMYLCASSLGTGEKLFFGSGTQLSVL.

The V and J genes are TRBV21-1 and TRBJ1-2; the D call of TRBD1 is as the table states it, not checked on the DNA. TRBV21-1 is an annotated pseudogene. The CDR3 totals 14 residues. CDR3 protein: CASSKDNRNYGYTF. The CDR3 nucleotides are TGTGCCAGCAGCAAGGACAATCGAAACTATGGCTACACCTTC.

The rearrangement links TRBV10-3 to TRBJ2-5; D is unresolved. CDR3 size: 17 residues. Germline V gene sequence: CDR1 ENHRY, CDR2 SYGVKD. Deletions cut 4 bases from V and 0 bases from J, with 18 bases between. As DNA, the CDR3 is TGTGCCATCAGTGTTTTGGCAGCCTCAGAGGACCAAGAGACCCAGTACTTC. Protein product: CAISVLAASEDQETQYF.

This clone was detected only a few times. This chain connects TRBV2 to TRBJ2-7; the D is unclear. Between the trimmed V and J ends, which lost 6 bases and 3 bases, there was a span of 12 bases. CDR1 and CDR2 from the germline V gene are SNHLY and FYNNEI. The CDR3 is made up of 13 amino acids. Here the CDR3 reads CASRIIRSYEQYF. CDR3 nucleotide sequence: TGTGCCAGCAGGATTATACGGAGCTACGAGCAGTACTTC.

The V call is TRBV10-3, the J call TRBJ2-2, with 12 bases that match TRBD2. CDR3 size: 16 residues. CDR1 and CDR2 (germline): ENHRY, SYGVKD. After removal of 4 bases from V and 6 bases from J, the junction contained 6 bases not matched to a gene. CDR3 amino acids: CAISGTSGRSSGELFF. The DNA of the CDR3 is TGTGCCATCAGTGGAACTAGCGGGAGGTCGTCCGGGGAGCTGTTTTTT.

In this sample, this clone turned up once. This sequence joins TRBV6-5 and TRBJ2-1; either TRBD1 or TRBD2 may fit D (5 bases each). V was cut by 6 bases and J by 10 bases, with 19 bases left in between. CDR1 is MNHEY and CDR2 is SVGAGI in the germline V gene. CDR3 size: 14 residues. The CDR3 nucleotides read TGTGCCAGCAGCACGGGGCGGGTCCAAGGCGAGCAGTTCTTC. Amino acids: CASSTGRVQGEQFF.

The J gene is TRBJ2-7, the V gene TRBV5-1, with 8 bases fitting TRBD1. The V and J ends lost 0 bases and 0 bases, in that order; junction bases with no gene match: 5. Germline CDR1 SGHRS, CDR2 YFSETQ. CDR3 length equals 16 residues. The CDR3 reads CASSLGLGTGSYEQYF. CDR3 nucleotide sequence: TGCGCCAGCAGCTTGGGGCTCGGGACAGGCTCCTACGAGCAGTACTTC.

The table lists this clone with a count of one. The V and J genes are TRBV5-1 and TRBJ1-3; no definite D call. The CDR3 extends over 15 amino acids. V shed 2 bases and J shed 4 bases, with 13 bases lying between them. CDR1 is SGHRS, CDR2 YFSETQ, per germline. The CDR3 DNA follows: TGCGCCAGCAGCTTAGGCGGGGTAGGAGGAAACACCATATATTTT. It codes for CASSLGGVGGNTIYF.

The sample holds a few counts of this clone. This chain joins TRBV19 and TRBJ1-4; D is ambiguous. Germline CDR1 reads LNHDA; CDR2 reads SQIVND (reference sequence). The CDR3 contains 14 residues. Trimming removed 5 bases from V and 4 bases from J, with 11 bases in between. DNA for the CDR3: TGTGCCAGTAGTCTGGGCAGTTATAATGAAAAACTGTTTTTT. It yields the protein CASSLGSYNEKLFF.

The rearrangement uses TRBV5-5 and TRBJ2-7; D is possibly TRBD2 (5 bases). V dropped 3 bases and J dropped 5 bases, with 18 bases sitting between them. There are 15 residues in the CDR3. CDR1 and CDR2 from the germline V gene are SGHKS and YYEKEE (reference sequence). DNA for the CDR3: TGTGCCAGCAGCTCTCCGGGGTACGGGTCCAACGAGCAGTACTTC. As protein: CASSSPGYGSNEQYF.

This clone has a handful of counts. The V and J genes are TRBV4-1 and TRBJ2-2, with D perhaps TRBD2 (6 bases). V lost 0 bases and J lost 6, with 11 bases in between. Germline assignment: CDR1 MGHRA and CDR2 YSYEKL. The CDR3 contains 15 residues. This CDR3 is CASSQELAIPGELFF. CDR3 coding DNA: TGCGCCAGCAGCCAAGAGCTAGCGATCCCCGGGGAGCTGTTTTTT.

This chain uses TRBV3-1 (or the pseudogene TRBV3-2) with TRBJ2-3; D remains ambiguous. Trimming removed 3 bases at V and 6 bases at J, with 7 bases between. CDR3 length equals 12 residues. The germline V gene encodes CDR1 LGHDT and CDR2 YNNKEL (reference sequence). In nucleotides, the CDR3 is TGTGCCAGCAGCCACGATCGGGATACGCAGTATTTT. Protein: CASSHDRDTQYF.

The V gene is TRBV6-6, the J gene TRBJ2-7; 7 bases fit TRBD1. The CDR3 consists of 15 residues. Unmatched junction bases numbered 10, after V lost 6 bases and J lost 2 bases. Germline CDR1 reads MNHNY; CDR2 reads SVGAGI (reference sequence). The CDR3 here is CASRRDSRTPYEQYF. The CDR3 nucleotides are TGTGCCAGCAGACGGGACAGCCGAACCCCCTACGAGCAGTACTTC.

The CDR3 bases are TGTGCCAGCTCACCCTCGACCTACGAGCAGTACTTC. Amino acids: CASSPSTYEQYF. The gene calls are TRBV18 and TRBJ2-7; D call uncertain. Trimming removed 3 bases at V and 2 bases at J, with 5 bases between. Germline assignment: CDR1 KGHSH and CDR2 LQKENI. The CDR3 length is 12 residues.

This clone was found a few times. This chain joins TRBV18 and TRBJ1-1; D ambiguous. The CDR3 covers 14 residues. Between the trimmed V and J ends, which lost 2 bases and 0 bases, there was a span of 7 bases. CDR1 is KGHSH and CDR2 is LQKENI in the germline V gene. CDR3 DNA: TGTGCCAGCTCACCATCGGGAATGAACACTGAAGCTTTCTTT. This gives the protein CASSPSGMNTEAFF.

This chain links TRBV21-1 with TRBJ2-1; the listed D gene, TRBD2, was not tested against the DNA. TRBV21-1 is marked as a pseudogene. The CDR3 runs to 14 residues. CDR3 in amino acids: CASSKNERGYEQFF. CDR3 coding DNA: TGTGCCAGCAGCAAAAACGAGCGGGGGTATGAGCAGTTCTTC.

The V gene is TRBV9, the J gene TRBJ1-4; D may be TRBD1 (6 bases). CDR1 and CDR2 from the germline V gene are SGDLS and YYNGEE. This CDR3 region has 14 residues. Trimming removed 3 bases at V and 7 bases at J, with 13 bases between. CDR3 in DNA: TGTGCCAGCAGCGCCACAGGGAAGAGTGAAAAACTGTTTTTT. As protein: CASSATGKSEKLFF.

This chain links TRBV18 with TRBJ1-2; 7 nucleotides line up with TRBD1. V was clipped by 1 base and J by 2 bases; unmatched bases: 4. Germline-derived CDR1 and CDR2 are KGHSH and LQKENI. This CDR3 region has 15 residues. This chain's CDR3 is CASSPREDRNYGYTF. The DNA for the CDR3 is TGTGCCAGCTCACCACGGGAGGACAGGAACTATGGCTACACCTTC.

V usage is TRBV7-7 and J usage is TRBJ2-5; D is unclear. This CDR3 has 15 amino acids. Germline V gene lookup returns CDR1 SSHAT and CDR2 FNYEAQ (reference sequence). Trimming left V 4 bases short and J 1 base short, with 13 bases between. The CDR3 region has the DNA TGTGCCAGCAGCTCTGGTCGAAAGATCCAAGAGACCCAGTACTTC. Its protein product is CASSSGRKIQETQYF.

This clone was found once. The chain couples TRBV10-3 to TRBJ1-6; tentatively, D is TRBD1 (5 bases). V lost 10 bases and J lost 6, with 16 bases in between. The germline V gene encodes CDR1 ENHRY and CDR2 SYGVKD. The CDR3 spans 14 residues. In DNA, the CDR3 is TGTGCCACCCTCGAACAGGACTTTAATTCACCCCTCCACTTT. The encoded protein is CATLEQDFNSPLHF.

The chain recombines TRBV12-3 or TRBV12-4 with TRBJ1-1, with unresolved D. Deletions cut 3 bases from V and 1 base from J, with 6 bases between. This CDR3 is built from 13 residues. The CDR3 protein is CASSFNENTEAFF. The DNA for the CDR3 is TGTGCCAGCAGTTTTAACGAGAACACTGAAGCTTTCTTT.

This clone turned up a few times. This chain links TRBV6-5 with TRBJ2-2; 8 bases agree with TRBD1. Trimming removed 2 bases from V and 5 bases from J; junction bases left unmatched: 7. Germline CDR1 is MNHEY and CDR2 is SVGAGI. The CDR3 runs to 16 residues. CDR3 nucleotides: TGTGCCAGCAGTTACATCGGACAGGGAGGAACCGGGGAGCTGTTTTTT. Its translation: CASSYIGQGGTGELFF.

This chain connects TRBV19 to TRBJ2-7; TRBD2 is a possible D gene (6 bases). The CDR3 covers 13 residues. Germline CDR1 is LNHDA and CDR2 is SQIVND (reference sequence). The ends were cut back, 8 bases at V and 0 bases at J, with 11 bases in the middle. This CDR3 is CASGGQLSYEQYF. CDR3 nucleotide sequence: TGTGCCAGTGGAGGGCAACTCTCCTACGAGCAGTACTTC.